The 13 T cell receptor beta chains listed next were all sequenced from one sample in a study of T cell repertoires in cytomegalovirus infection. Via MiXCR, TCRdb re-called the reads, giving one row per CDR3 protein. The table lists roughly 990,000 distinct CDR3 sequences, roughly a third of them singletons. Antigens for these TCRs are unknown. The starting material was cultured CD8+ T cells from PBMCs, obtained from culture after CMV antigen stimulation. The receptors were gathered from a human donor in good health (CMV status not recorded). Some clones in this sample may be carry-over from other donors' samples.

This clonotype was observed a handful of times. DNA of the CDR3: TGTGCCAGCCGACCTTCCTTGAGGGGGCGCCGTGATACGCAGTATTTT. This sequence encodes CASRPSLRGRRDTQYF. The chain has TRBV12-3 or TRBV12-4 and TRBJ2-3; 7 nucleotides line up with TRBD1. With 8 bases clipped from V and 6 bases from J, the junction kept 17 bases outside the gene matches. This CDR3 region has 16 residues.

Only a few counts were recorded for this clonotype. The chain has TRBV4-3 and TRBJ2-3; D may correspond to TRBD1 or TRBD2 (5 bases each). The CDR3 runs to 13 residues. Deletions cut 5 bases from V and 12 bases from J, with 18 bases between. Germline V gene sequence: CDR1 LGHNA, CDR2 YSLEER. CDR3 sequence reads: CASSSAGDRGQYF. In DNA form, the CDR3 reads TGCGCCAGCAGCTCGGCCGGGGACCGTGGACAGTATTTT.

This chain's CDR3 is CASSQDGRDLETQYF. The DNA of the CDR3 is TGTGCCAGCAGCCAAGACGGTCGGGACTTAGAGACCCAGTACTTC. This chain joins TRBV4-2 and TRBJ2-5, with a tentative D call TRBD2 (6 bases). Trimming took 0 bases from V and 4 from J, leaving 12 bases between them. There are 15 residues in the CDR3. CDR1 is LGHNA, CDR2 YNFKEQ, per germline.

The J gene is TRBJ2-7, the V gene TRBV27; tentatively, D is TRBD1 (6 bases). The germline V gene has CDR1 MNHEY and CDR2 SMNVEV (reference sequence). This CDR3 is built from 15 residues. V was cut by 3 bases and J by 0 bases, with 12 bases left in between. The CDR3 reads CASSFSDSSSYEQYF. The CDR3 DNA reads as TGTGCCAGCAGTTTTTCGGACAGTTCCTCCTACGAGCAGTACTTC.

CDR3 bases: TGTGCCAGCAGCTTAGGCGTCGCGGAGCCCCAGCATTTT. It translates to CASSLGVAEPQHF. V is TRBV7-6 and J is TRBJ1-5; no definite D call. CDR3 size: 13 residues. Germline-derived CDR1 and CDR2 are SGHVS and FNYEAQ. V dropped 1 base and J dropped 8 bases, with 9 bases sitting between them.

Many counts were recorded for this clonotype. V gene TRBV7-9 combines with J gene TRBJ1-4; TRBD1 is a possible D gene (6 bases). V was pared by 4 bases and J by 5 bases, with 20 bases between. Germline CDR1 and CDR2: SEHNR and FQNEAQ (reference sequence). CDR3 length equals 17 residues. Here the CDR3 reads CASSSQTPGVGNEKLFF. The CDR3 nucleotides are TGTGCCAGCAGCTCCCAAACTCCAGGGGTGGGCAATGAAAAACTGTTTTTT.

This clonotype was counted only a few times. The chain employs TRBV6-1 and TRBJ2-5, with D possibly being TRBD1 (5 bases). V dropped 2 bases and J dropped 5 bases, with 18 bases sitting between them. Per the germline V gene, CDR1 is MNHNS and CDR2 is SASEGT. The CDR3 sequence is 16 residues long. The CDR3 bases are TGTGCCAGCAGTGAAAAAAGGGGTGCTATGGGGGAGACCCAGTACTTC. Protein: CASSEKRGAMGETQYF.

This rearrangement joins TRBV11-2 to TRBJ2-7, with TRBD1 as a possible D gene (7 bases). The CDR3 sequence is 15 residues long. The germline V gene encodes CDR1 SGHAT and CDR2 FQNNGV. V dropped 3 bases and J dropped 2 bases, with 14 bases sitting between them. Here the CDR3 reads CASSFLEGATYEQYF. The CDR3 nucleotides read TGTGCCAGCAGCTTCCTGGAGGGGGCGACCTACGAGCAGTACTTC.

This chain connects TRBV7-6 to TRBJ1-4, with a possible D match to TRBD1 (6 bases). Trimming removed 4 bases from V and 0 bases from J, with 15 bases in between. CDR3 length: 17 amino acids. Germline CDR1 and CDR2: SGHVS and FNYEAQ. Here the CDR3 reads CASSSRGGFATNEKLFF. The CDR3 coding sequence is TGTGCCAGCAGCTCGAGGGGGGGCTTTGCAACTAATGAAAAACTGTTTTTT.

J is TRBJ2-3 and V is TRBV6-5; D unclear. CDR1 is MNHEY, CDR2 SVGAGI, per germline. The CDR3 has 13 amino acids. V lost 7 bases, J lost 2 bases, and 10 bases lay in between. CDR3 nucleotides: TGTGCCAGCACTAGACTCAACACAGATACGCAGTATTTT. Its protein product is CASTRLNTDTQYF.

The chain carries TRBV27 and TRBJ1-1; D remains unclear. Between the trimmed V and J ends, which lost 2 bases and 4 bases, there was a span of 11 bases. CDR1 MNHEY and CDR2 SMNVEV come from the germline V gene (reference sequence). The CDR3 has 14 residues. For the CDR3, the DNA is TGTGCCAGCAGTTTACTCGGTACATTCACTGAAGCTTTCTTT. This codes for CASSLLGTFTEAFF.

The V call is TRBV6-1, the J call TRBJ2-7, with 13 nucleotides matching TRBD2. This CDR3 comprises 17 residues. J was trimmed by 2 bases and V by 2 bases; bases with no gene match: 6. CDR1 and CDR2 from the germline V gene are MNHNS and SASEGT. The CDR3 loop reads CASSEKVGLAGAYEQYF. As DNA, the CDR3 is TGTGCCAGCAGTGAAAAGGTTGGACTAGCGGGGGCCTACGAGCAGTACTTC.

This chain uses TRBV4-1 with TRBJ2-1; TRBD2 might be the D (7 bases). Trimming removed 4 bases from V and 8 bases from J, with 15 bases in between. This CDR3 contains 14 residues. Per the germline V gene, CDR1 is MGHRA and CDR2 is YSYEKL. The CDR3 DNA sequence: TGCGCCAGCAGCCCTAGGGGGGGCTCGGATGAGCAGTTCTTC. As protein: CASSPRGGSDEQFF.